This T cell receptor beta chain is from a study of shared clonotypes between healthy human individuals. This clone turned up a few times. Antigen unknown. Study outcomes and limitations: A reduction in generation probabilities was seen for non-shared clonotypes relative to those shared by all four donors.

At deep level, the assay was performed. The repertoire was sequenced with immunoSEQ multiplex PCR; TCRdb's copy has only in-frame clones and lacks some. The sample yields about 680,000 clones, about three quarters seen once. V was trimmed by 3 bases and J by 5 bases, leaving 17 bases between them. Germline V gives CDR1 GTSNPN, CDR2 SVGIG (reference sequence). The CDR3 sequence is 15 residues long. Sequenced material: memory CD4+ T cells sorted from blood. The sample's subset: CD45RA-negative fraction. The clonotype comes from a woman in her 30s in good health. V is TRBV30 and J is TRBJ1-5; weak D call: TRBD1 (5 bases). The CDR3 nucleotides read TGTGCCTGGAGCCAGGCCGGGGGGACGGATCAGCCCCAGCATTTT. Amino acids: CAWSQAGGTDQPQHF.